Reported below is one TCR delta chain. The antigen is not known. A far bigger clonotype differs at one base, so this is likely a read error. TCRdb re-processed the RT-PCR reads via CATT. The top ten hold 10% of the sample, which has around 1,500 delta-chain clones, approximately 15% seen once. This entry belongs to a study of gammadelta T cells in human blood. Broader study findings: Polyclonal expansion of innate γδ T cells after birth appeared microbially driven.

This CDR3 is built from 27 residues. The V gene's germline CDR1 is TSWWSYY and CDR2 QGS. The sequence was collected from a human donor. The V gene is TRDV1, but the J gene lacks a call; the D call TRDD3 from the table was never checked on the DNA. The sequencing input was non-Vgamma9Vdelta2 gamma-delta T cells from infant blood. The CDR3 spells CALGEARTQPILRLLGGPSWDTRQMFF. In DNA, the CDR3 is TGTGCTCTTGGGGAGGCACGTACGCAGCCAATCCTACGTCTACTGGGGGGCCCATCCTGGGACACCCGACAGATGTTTTTT.